This T cell receptor beta chain was captured in a study of blood T cells in healthy people across ages. General study points: Both higher diversity and more naive CD4+ cells marked long-lived donors when set against aged donors. No one knew whether donors had CMV, which possibly confounded expanded clonotype changes. Naive T cell percentage by flow cytometry tracked strongly with beta diversity.

CDR1 is SQVTM, CDR2 ANQGSEA, per germline. V lost 3 bases, J lost 3 bases, and 9 bases lay in between. The length of the CDR3 is 14 residues. The table lists this clonotype with many counts. The antigen is not known. PCR was performed a second time for about 7 to 12 cycles using a sample-barcoded 5' primer and a J-beta primer mix. A template-switch adaptor with 12 random nucleotides tagged each cDNA molecule. MiXCR, run by TCRdb on the 5' RACE reads, gives a single entry per CDR3 protein. The sample shows about 1,800,000 distinct CDR3 sequences, over 25% of them seen only once. Sequences were obtained from blood. This sequence joins TRBV29-1 and TRBJ2-6; D remains ambiguous. This receptor was taken from a woman under 40 in good health. CDR3 in DNA: TGCAGCGTTGAGTACCCTTATGGGGCCAACGTCCTGACTTTC. Translating gives CSVEYPYGANVLTF.